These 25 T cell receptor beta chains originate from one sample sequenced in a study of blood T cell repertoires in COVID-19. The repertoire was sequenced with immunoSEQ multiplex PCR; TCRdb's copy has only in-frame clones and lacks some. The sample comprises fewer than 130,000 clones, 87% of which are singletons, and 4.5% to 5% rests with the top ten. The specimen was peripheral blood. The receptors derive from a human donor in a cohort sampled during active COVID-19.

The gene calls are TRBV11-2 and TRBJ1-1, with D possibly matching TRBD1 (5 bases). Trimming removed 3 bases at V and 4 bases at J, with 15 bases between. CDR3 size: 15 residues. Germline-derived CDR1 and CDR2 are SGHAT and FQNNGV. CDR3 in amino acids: CASSFQGRLSTEAFF. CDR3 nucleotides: TGTGCCAGCAGCTTCCAGGGCCGTTTAAGCACTGAAGCTTTCTTT.

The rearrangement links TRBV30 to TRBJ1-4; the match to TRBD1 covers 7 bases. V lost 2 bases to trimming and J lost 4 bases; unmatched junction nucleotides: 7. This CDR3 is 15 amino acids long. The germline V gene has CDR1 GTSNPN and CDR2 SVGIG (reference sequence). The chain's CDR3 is CAWSHPDRVNEKLFF. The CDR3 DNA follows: TGTGCCTGGAGTCACCCCGACAGGGTTAATGAAAAACTGTTTTTT.

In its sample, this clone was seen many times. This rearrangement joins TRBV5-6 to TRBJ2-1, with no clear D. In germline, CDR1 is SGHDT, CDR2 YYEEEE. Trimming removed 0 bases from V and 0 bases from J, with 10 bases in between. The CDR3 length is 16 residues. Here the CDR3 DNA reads TGTGCCAGCAGCTTGGCCGGCGGCATCTCCTACAATGAGCAGTTCTTC. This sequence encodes CASSLAGGISYNEQFF.

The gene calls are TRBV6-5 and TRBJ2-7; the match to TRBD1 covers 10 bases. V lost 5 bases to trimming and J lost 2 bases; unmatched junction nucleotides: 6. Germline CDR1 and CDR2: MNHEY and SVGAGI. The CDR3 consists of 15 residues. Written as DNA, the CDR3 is TGTGCCAGCAGTCCACGTGGGACAGGGGCCTACGAGCAGTACTTC. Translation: CASSPRGTGAYEQYF.

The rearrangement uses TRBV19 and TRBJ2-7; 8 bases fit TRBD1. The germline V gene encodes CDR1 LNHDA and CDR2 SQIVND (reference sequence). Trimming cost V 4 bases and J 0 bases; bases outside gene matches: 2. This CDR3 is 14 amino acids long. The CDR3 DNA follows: TGTGCCAGTAGTACAGGGGGCGTCTCCTACGAGCAGTACTTC. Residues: CASSTGGVSYEQYF.

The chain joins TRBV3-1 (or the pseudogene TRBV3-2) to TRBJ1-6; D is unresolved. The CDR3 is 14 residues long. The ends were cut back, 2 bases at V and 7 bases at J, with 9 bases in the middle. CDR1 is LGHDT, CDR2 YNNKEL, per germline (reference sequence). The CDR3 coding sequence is TGTGCCAGCAGCCAATTACAGTCGAATTCACCCCTCCACTTT. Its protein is CASSQLQSNSPLHF.

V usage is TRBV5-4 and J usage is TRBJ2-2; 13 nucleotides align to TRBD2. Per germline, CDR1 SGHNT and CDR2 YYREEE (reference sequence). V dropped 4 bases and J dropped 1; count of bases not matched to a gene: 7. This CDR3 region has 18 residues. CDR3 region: CASSGGTSGNMNTGELFF. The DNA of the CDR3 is TGTGCCAGCAGCGGGGGGACTAGCGGGAACATGAACACCGGGGAGCTGTTTTTT. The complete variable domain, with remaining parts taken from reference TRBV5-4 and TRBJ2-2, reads ETGVTQSPTHLIKTRGQQVTLRCSSQSGHNTVSWYQQALGQGPQFIFQYYREEENGRGNFPPRFSGLQFPNYSSELNVNALELDDSALYLCASSGGTSGNMNTGELFFGEGSRLTVL.

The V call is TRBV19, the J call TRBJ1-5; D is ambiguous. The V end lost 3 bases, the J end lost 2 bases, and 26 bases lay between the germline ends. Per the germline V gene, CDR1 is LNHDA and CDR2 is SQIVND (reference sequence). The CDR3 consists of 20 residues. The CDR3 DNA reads TGTGCCAGTAGTATTTTGAGTAAGTACGGTGCCGGAGGCGGCAATCAGCCCCAGCATTTT. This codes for CASSILSKYGAGGGNQPQHF.

The CDR3 sequence: CASSTWTGGRETQYF. CDR3 in DNA: TGTGCCAGCAGCACTTGGACAGGGGGGCGAGAGACCCAGTACTTC. The chain links TRBV7-9 to TRBJ2-5, with 10 nucleotides matching TRBD1. Germline V gene lookup returns CDR1 SEHNR and CDR2 FQNEAQ (reference sequence). This CDR3 spans 15 amino acids. Trimming cost V 5 bases and J 4 bases; bases outside gene matches: 7.

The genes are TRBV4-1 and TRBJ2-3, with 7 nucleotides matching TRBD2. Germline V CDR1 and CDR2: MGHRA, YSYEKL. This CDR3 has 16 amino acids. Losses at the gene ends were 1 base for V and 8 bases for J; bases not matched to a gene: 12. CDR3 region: CASSQGSGAARFTQYF. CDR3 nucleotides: TGCGCCAGCAGCCAAGGAAGCGGGGCGGCGCGGTTTACGCAGTATTTT.

CDR3 sequence (DNA): TGTGCCACCAGCAGAGAACGAGACGGGGGAAACACCATATATTTT. Residues: CATSRERDGGNTIYF. This chain joins TRBV15 and TRBJ1-3; D unresolved. Germline CDR1 and CDR2: LNHNV and YYDKDF (reference sequence). This CDR3 spans 15 amino acids. The V end was cut by 0 bases, the J end by 4 bases, with 10 bases between.

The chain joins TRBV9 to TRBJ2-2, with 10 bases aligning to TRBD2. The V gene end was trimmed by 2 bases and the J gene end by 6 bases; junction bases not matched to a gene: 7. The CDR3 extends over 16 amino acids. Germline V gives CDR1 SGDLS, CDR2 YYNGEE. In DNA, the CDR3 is TGTGCCAGCAGCGTTAATCCTAGCGGGAGCCCCGGGGAGCTGTTTTTT. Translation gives CASSVNPSGSPGELFF.

This CDR3 is CASSYRSGNTIYF. In nucleotides, the CDR3 is TGTGCCAGCAGTTACCGCTCTGGAAACACCATATATTTT. The chain is built from TRBV6-6 and TRBJ1-3; D gene uncertain. Per the germline V gene, CDR1 is MNHNY and CDR2 is SVGAGI (reference sequence). This CDR3 is 13 amino acids long. The V and J ends lost 2 bases and 0 bases respectively, with 2 bases between them.

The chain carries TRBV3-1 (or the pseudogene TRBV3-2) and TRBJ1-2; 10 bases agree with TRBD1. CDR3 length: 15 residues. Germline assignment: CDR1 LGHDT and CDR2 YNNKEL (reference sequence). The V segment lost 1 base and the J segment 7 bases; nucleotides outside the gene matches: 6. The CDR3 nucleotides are TGTGCCAGCAGCCAAGCCTCGGGACAGGGGCCTGGCTACACCTTC. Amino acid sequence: CASSQASGQGPGYTF.

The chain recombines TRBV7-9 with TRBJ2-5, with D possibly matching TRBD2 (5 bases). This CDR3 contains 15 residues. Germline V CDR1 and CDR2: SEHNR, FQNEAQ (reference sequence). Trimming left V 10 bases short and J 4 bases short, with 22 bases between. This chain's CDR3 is CATLNWRRPGETQYF. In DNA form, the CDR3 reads TGTGCCACCCTCAACTGGAGGAGACCAGGAGAGACCCAGTACTTC.

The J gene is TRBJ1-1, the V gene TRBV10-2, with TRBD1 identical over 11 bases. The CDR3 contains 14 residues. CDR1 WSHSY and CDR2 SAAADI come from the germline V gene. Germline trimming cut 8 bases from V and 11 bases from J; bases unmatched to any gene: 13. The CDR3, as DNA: TGCGCCAGCTCCTCAGGACAGGGGGCGTTTAAGGCTTTCTTT. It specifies CASSSGQGAFKAFF.

CDR3 nucleotides: TGCAGCGTTCTGGCGGAGAGCTCCTACAATGAGCAGTTCTTC. Translation: CSVLAESSYNEQFF. The chain links TRBV29-1 to TRBJ2-1; D remains ambiguous. The CDR3 extends over 14 amino acids. V lost 5 bases to trimming and J lost 0 bases, with 11 bases between them. Germline CDR1 reads SQVTM; CDR2 reads ANQGSEA.

CDR3: CASSQDPQGNTEAFF. In nucleotides, the CDR3 is TGCGCCAGCAGCCAAGATCCACAGGGGAACACTGAAGCTTTCTTT. The V gene is TRBV4-1, the J gene TRBJ1-1; TRBD1 is a possible D gene (6 bases). This CDR3 has 15 amino acids. CDR1 and CDR2 (germline): MGHRA, YSYEKL. V shed 0 bases and J shed 1 base, with 9 bases lying between them.

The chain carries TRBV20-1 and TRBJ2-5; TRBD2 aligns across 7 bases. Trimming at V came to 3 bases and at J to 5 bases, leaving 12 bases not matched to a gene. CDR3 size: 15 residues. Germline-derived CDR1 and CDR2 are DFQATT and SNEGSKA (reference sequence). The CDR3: CSASMGGRAIETQYF. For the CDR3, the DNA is TGCAGTGCTAGTATGGGGGGGAGGGCCATCGAGACCCAGTACTTC.

CDR3: CASTPWAPGDEQFF. CDR3 DNA: TGTGCCAGCACTCCGTGGGCCCCCGGCGATGAGCAGTTCTTC. The chain employs TRBV28 and TRBJ2-1; no definite D call. The germline V and J ends were trimmed by 7 bases and 8 bases, with 18 bases remaining between them. CDR1 is MDHEN, CDR2 SYDVKM, per germline. This CDR3 has 14 amino acids.

DNA of the CDR3: TGTGCCAGCAGTGGTCGCCAGGGGAATTATGAAGCTTTCTTT. Protein: CASSGRQGNYEAFF. The chain joins TRBV2 to TRBJ1-1, with a possible D match to TRBD1 (6 bases). The V gene lost 4 bases and the J gene lost 7 bases, with 16 bases spanning the gap. The CDR3 runs 14 residues. Germline V gene data show CDR1 as SNHLY and CDR2 as FYNNEI.

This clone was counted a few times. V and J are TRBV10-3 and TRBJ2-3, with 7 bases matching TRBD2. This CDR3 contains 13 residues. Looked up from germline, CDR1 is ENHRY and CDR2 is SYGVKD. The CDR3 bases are TGTGCAGCACGGGGGGTGTACACAGATACGCAGTATTTT. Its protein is CAARGVYTDTQYF.

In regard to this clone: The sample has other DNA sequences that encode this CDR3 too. The CDR3 sequence is CASSVGAREGEKLFF. The CDR3 coding sequence is TGTGCCAGCAGCGTAGGGGCCAGGGAAGGTGAAAAACTGTTTTTT. This chain joins TRBV9 and TRBJ1-4; weak D call: TRBD1 (5 bases). The CDR3 runs to 15 residues. Germline V CDR1 and CDR2: SGDLS, YYNGEE. Trimming cost V 0 bases and J 7 bases, with 13 bases left between them.

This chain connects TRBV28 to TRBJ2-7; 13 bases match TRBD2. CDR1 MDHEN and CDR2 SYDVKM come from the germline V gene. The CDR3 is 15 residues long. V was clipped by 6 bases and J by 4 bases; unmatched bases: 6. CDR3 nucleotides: TGTGCCAGCAGCCCGGGACTAGCGGGGCTATACGAGCAGTACTTC. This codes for CASSPGLAGLYEQYF.

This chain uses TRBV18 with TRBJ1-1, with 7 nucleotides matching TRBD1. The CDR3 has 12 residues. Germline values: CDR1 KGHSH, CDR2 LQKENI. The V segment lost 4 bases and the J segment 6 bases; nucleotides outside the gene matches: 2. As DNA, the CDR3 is TGTGCCAGCTCACAAACAGGGGCTGAAGCTTTCTTT. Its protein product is CASSQTGAEAFF.